Sequencing of this TCR beta chain was carried out in a study of T-cell reconstitution after alpha-beta-depleted transplantation in children. The authors prepared the TCRbeta library with unique molecular identifiers. One entry per CDR3 protein, called by TCRdb with MiXCR from the PCR reads. Of roughly 500,000 distinct CDR3 sequences in the sample, approximately 32% were seen once. Trimming pared 2 bases from V and 9 bases from J, leaving 13 bases between. This CDR3 spans 13 amino acids. The chain has TRBV12-3 or TRBV12-4 and TRBJ1-1; a weak D match, TRBD1 (6 bases). Source: PBMCs from the stem cell graft donor, taken from the stem cell graft. This clonotype originated in a human donor who donated a stem cell graft to a child with aplastic anemia. CDR3 region: CASSLSGWGQAFF. Written as DNA, the CDR3 is TGTGCCAGCAGTTTATCAGGGTGGGGGCAAGCTTTCTTT.